A selection of T cell receptor beta chains follows, all from one sample in a study of shared clonotypes between healthy human individuals. The repertoire was sequenced with immunoSEQ multiplex PCR; TCRdb's copy has only in-frame clones and lacks some. The repertoire has about 2.1 million clones, 85% to 95% of them found once; the top ten carry about 1.6%. Sample: naive CD8+ T cells from PBMCs. These receptors originate from a man between 18 and 35 years old in good health. Some clones in this sample may be carry-over from other donors' samples. Each CDR3 is given with its conserved first and last residue. The order of the fields is J gene, D gene, clone size, V gene, CDR3 DNA, CDR3 protein. The D gene is left open where the match is weak. A row's size may be missing; if present it is once, few, many or a size class.

TRBJ2-1 TRBD2 - TRBV4-1 TGCGCCAGCAGCCTCAGGACTAGCGGCTACAATGAGCAGTTCTTC CASSLRTSGYNEQFF
TRBJ1-2 - - TRBV7-8 TGTGCCAGCAGCTTTGAGGCGGGTTTACGGTATGGCTACACCTTC CASSFEAGLRYGYTF
TRBJ1-1 - - TRBV25-1 TGTGCCAGCAGTTGGACTACCCCGAACGTTGAAGCTTTCTTT CASSWTTPNVEAFF
TRBJ2-7 TRBD2 - TRBV28 TGTGCCAGCAGTTTTCCCGGTAGCGGGAGTTACGAGCAGTACTTC CASSFPGSGSYEQYF
TRBJ2-1 TRBD2 - TRBV7-3 TGTGCCAGCAGCCCGACCCCGGGGGGTGAGCAGTTCTTC CASSPTPGGEQFF
TRBJ2-2 - - TRBV11-3 TGTGCCAGCAGCTCTCGAAGGGGCAGCCCGAACACCGGGGAGCTGTTTTTT CASSSRRGSPNTGELFF
TRBJ2-1 - - TRBV15 TGTGCCACCAGCAGAGATTTCACAGATCCGGACAATGAGCAGTTCTTC CATSRDFTDPDNEQFF
TRBJ1-1 TRBD1 once TRBV10-3 TGTGCCATCACGGCCCCGGGACAGGGGGCGACTGAAGCTTTCTTT CAITAPGQGATEAFF
TRBJ1-5 - - TRBV7-9 TGTGCCAGCAGCTTAGGGCTTAATAGCAATCAGCCCCAGCATTTT CASSLGLNSNQPQHF
TRBJ2-7 - - TRBV6-1 TGTGCCAGCAGTGCTCGGACGGAAAGCTCCTACGAGCAGTACTTC CASSARTESSYEQYF
TRBJ2-3 - - TRBV27 TGTGCCAGCATAATGAGAGGGGAAGATACGCAGTATTTT CASIMRGEDTQYF
TRBJ2-7 - - TRBV28 TGTGCCAGCAGTTTATCCCCTGGACCCCGCGAGCAGTACTTC CASSLSPGPREQYF
TRBJ1-1 - - TRBV7-2 TGTGCCAGCAGCTACCCAAGCGACAGTTTGAACACTGAAGCTTTCTTT CASSYPSDSLNTEAFF
TRBJ2-1 TRBD2 - TRBV4-3 TGCGCCAGCAGCCAAGATAGGACTAGCGGGAGGAATGAGCAGTTCTTC CASSQDRTSGRNEQFF
TRBJ2-7 TRBD1 - TRBV4-1 TGCGCCAGCAGTTGGACCGGGACAGGGGATCAAGAGCAGTACTTC CASSWTGTGDQEQYF
TRBJ2-5 TRBD1 - TRBV28 TGTGCCAGCAGTTTAGAACCGACAGGGGAACAAGAGACCCAGTACTTC CASSLEPTGEQETQYF
TRBJ2-2 TRBD1 - TRBV7-9 TGTGCCAGCAGCCGGACAGGGACCCGGGTGTTCGGGGAGCTGTTTTTT CASSRTGTRVFGELFF
TRBJ2-3 - once TRBV7-6 TGTGCCAGCAGCTTAATCAGGACTTCCACAGATACGCAGTATTTT CASSLIRTSTDTQYF
TRBJ2-5 - - TRBV11-2 TGTGCCTTTCTGCGGGCCCCCCTTGAGACCCAGTACTTC CAFLRAPLETQYF
TRBJ2-3 - - TRBV13 TGTGCCAGCAGCTTAGCTCAGGGGAGTACAGATACGCAGTATTTT CASSLAQGSTDTQYF
TRBJ1-2 - - TRBV27 TGTGCCAGCAGTTTTTCGACAGGCACTATCAACTATGGCTACACCTTC CASSFSTGTINYGYTF
TRBJ2-7 TRBD2 - TRBV10-3 TGTGCCATCAGTGGTACTAGCGGGGGGGGACCCTACGAGCAGTACTTC CAISGTSGGGPYEQYF
TRBJ2-2 TRBD1 - TRBV7-2 TGTGCCAGCAGCCCCCGCTGGACAGGGGAGAACACCGGGGAGCTGTTTTTT CASSPRWTGENTGELFF